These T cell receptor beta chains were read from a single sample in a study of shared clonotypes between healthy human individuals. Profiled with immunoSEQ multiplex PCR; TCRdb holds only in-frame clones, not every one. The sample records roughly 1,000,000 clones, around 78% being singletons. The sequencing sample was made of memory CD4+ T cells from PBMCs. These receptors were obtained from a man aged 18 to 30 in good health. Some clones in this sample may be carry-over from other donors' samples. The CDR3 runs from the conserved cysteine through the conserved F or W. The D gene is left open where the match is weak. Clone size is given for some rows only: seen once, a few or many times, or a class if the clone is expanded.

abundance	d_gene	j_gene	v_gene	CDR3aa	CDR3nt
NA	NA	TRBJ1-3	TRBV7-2	CASSSRLTGNTIYF	TGTGCCAGCAGCTCCCGGCTCACTGGAAACACCATATATTTT
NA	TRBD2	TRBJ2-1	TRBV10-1	CASSDGGTSGNEQFF	TGCGCCAGCAGTGACGGTGGGACTAGCGGGAATGAGCAGTTCTTC
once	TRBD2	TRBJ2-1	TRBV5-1	CASSVIAGDYNEQFF	TGCGCCAGCAGCGTGATAGCGGGAGACTACAATGAGCAGTTCTTC
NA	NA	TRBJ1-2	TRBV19	CASSMQAGVAANGYTF	TGTGCCAGTAGTATGCAAGCGGGTGTAGCGGCGAATGGCTACACCTTC
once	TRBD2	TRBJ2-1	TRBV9	CASSVGLAGDNEQFF	TGTGCCAGCAGCGTAGGGCTAGCGGGAGACAATGAGCAGTTCTTC
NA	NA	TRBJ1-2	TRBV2	CASSELARGYTF	TGTGCCAGCAGTGAATTAGCCAGAGGCTACACCTTC
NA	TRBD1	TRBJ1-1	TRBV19	CASRGQGNTEAFF	TGTGCCAGTAGAGGACAGGGAAACACTGAAGCTTTCTTT
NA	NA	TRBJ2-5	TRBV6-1	CASSGKESKETQYF	TGTGCCAGCAGTGGTAAGGAAAGCAAGGAGACCCAGTACTTC
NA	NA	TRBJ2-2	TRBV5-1	CASKQLNTGELFF	TGCGCCAGCAAACAGTTGAACACCGGGGAGCTGTTTTTT
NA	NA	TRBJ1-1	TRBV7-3	CASSLTDRYTEAFF	TGTGCCAGCAGCTTAACGGACAGATACACTGAAGCTTTCTTT
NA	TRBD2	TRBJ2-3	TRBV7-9	CASSSSGADTQYF	TGTGCCAGCAGCTCTAGCGGTGCGGATACGCAGTATTTT
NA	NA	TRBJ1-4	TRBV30	CAWSTQGRWEKLFF	TGTGCCTGGAGTACCCAGGGGAGGTGGGAAAAACTGTTTTTT
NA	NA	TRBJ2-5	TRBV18	CASSLPGAEETQYF	TGTGCCAGCTCACTGCCGGGAGCAGAAGAGACCCAGTACTTC
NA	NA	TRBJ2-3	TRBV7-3	CASSLDPAWDTQYF	TGTGCCAGCAGCCTGGACCCGGCCTGGGATACGCAGTATTTT
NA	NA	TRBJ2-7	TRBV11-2	CASSLAQGLFYEQYF	TGTGCCAGCAGCTTAGCCCAGGGACTTTTCTACGAGCAGTACTTC
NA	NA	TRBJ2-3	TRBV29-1	CSVEQILTDTQYF	TGCAGCGTTGAACAGATACTCACAGATACGCAGTATTTT